This TCR beta chain was sequenced for a study of CD8 T cells in Susac syndrome. The CDR3 is 17 residues long. The V gene end was trimmed by 4 bases and the J gene end by 0 bases; junction bases not matched to a gene: 4. Germline V lookup: CDR1 SGHNT, CDR2 YYREEE (reference sequence). RNA amounts of about 0.5 to 1 ug underwent reverse transcription with random hexamers. TCRdb called the immunoSEQ multiplex PCR reads again in MiXCR, with one record for every CDR3 protein. The data hold hundreds of thousands of distinct CDR3 sequences, with about 94% observed a single time. The sequencing sample was made of CD8+ T cells from PBMCs. The V and J genes are TRBV5-4 and TRBJ2-3, with TRBD2 matching 14 bases. The TCR sequence derives from a human donor with multiple sclerosis. CDR3 loop: CASSPGLAGGSTDTQYF. The CDR3 DNA follows: TGTGCCAGCAGCCCCGGACTAGCGGGGGGTAGCACAGATACGCAGTATTTT.